These 2 T cell receptor beta chains originate from one sample sequenced in a study of regulatory T cells in long-lasting Graves disease. Researchers made TCR beta libraries by using iRepertoire HTBI primers and running Arm-PCR on CDR3 regions. TCRdb re-analysed the multiplex PCR reads in MiXCR, keeping a single row per CDR3 protein. The sample lists hundreds of thousands of distinct CDR3 sequences, roughly 15% seen once, with approximately 7.8% in the top ten. Regarding time point: newly diagnosed GD, antithyroid drugs for less than 3 months. Making the TCR library involved RNA that had been extracted from PBMCs. The same data also contributed to another study, on T cells in Graves' hyperthyroidism and ophthalmopathy.

The specimen comprised peripheral blood mononuclear cells (PBMCs), sampled at new diagnosis, from a patient treated with antithyroid drugs. The receptors here all came from a woman between 40 and 55 years old with Graves disease.

This clonotype was seen many times. The rearrangement uses TRBV20-1 and TRBJ2-7, with TRBD2 identical over 8 bases. Trimming at V came to 5 bases and at J to 6 bases, leaving 24 bases not matched to a gene. The CDR3 consists of 18 residues. Germline CDR1 reads DFQATT; CDR2 reads SNEGSKA (reference sequence). The CDR3 DNA reads TGCAGTGCTGGGAGCACCGGGACTAGTCCCCTGGGTTCTACCGAGCAGTACTTC. It encodes CSAGSTGTSPLGSTEQYF.

The chain is built from TRBV7-2 and TRBJ2-1, with a possible D match to TRBD2 (5 bases). In germline, CDR1 is SGHTA, CDR2 FQGNSA. There are 15 residues in the CDR3. V was cut by 6 bases and J by 7 bases, with 19 bases left in between. The CDR3 nucleotides read TGTGCCAGCAGGAAACGCGGGCCGTCCGGGAATGAGCAGTTCTTC. Translation gives CASRKRGPSGNEQFF.